Shown below are 6 T cell receptor beta chains from a single sample sequenced in a study of OX40 agonist ivuxolimab in advanced cancers. Sequencing was performed with immunoSEQ multiplex PCR; in TCRdb, only in-frame clones are kept and a portion is missing. This sample has about 86,000 clones, with around nine tenths found just once. Source: CD4+ or CD8+ T cells sorted from blood, taken in a trial of the OX40 agonist ivuxolimab. The receptor source for this set is an adult with an advanced solid tumor such as melanoma, head and neck, liver or kidney cancer.

The chain couples TRBV12-5 to TRBJ2-3, with a weak D call TRBD1 (6 bases). Germline values: CDR1 LGHNT, CDR2 FRNRAP. Trimming stripped 0 bases from V and 0 bases from J, with 10 bases between. This CDR3 comprises 16 residues. The CDR3 here is CASGLVTGPSTDTQYF. The CDR3 nucleotides are TGTGCTAGTGGTTTGGTAACAGGGCCTAGCACAGATACGCAGTATTTT.

This clone is a singleton in its sample. The chain employs TRBV10-1 and TRBJ2-3; 11 bases map to TRBD2. Germline V lookup: CDR1 WNHNN, CDR2 SYGVQD (reference sequence). CDR3 size: 16 residues. The V segment lost 6 bases and the J segment 2 bases; nucleotides outside the gene matches: 7. The CDR3 region has the DNA TGCGCCAGCAGAAATAGCGGGAGGGATCACACAGATACGCAGTATTTT. It specifies CASRNSGRDHTDTQYF.

The V call is TRBV5-3, the J call TRBJ2-7; 7 nucleotides agree with TRBD2. TRBV5-3 is classed as an ORF, of uncertain function. The CDR3 has 13 residues. The trim removed 4 bases at V and 0 bases at J, leaving 1 base unmatched. The CDR3 DNA reads as TGTGCCAGAAGCCGGGGGGACTCCTACGAGCAGTACTTC. Translated: CARSRGDSYEQYF.

This sequence joins TRBV5-4 and TRBJ2-5; tentative D call: TRBD1 (6 bases). V lost 3 bases and J 1 base, leaving 10 bases between the germline ends. This CDR3 is 14 amino acids long. CDR1 and CDR2 (germline): SGHNT, YYREEE (reference sequence). The CDR3 sequence: CASSSRDIQETQYF. CDR3 DNA: TGTGCCAGCAGCTCCCGGGACATCCAAGAGACCCAGTACTTC.

The rearrangement joins TRBV4-2 to TRBJ2-3; 8 nucleotides agree with TRBD2. Germline CDR1 is LGHNA and CDR2 is YNFKEQ. The CDR3 loop spans 16 amino acids. J lost 3 bases, V lost 0 bases, and 5 bases had no gene match. DNA for the CDR3: TGTGCCAGCAGCCAAGAAGGGCGGGGGGCGACAGATACGCAGTATTTT. It codes for CASSQEGRGATDTQYF.

The chain recombines TRBV7-9 with TRBJ2-3; TRBD2 aligns across 8 bases. CDR1 and CDR2 (germline): SEHNR, FQNEAQ (reference sequence). V trimming: 6 bases; J trimming: 3 bases; junction bases outside the gene matches: 8. This CDR3 is built from 15 residues. This chain's CDR3 is CASRSPGLETDTQYF. CDR3 DNA: TGTGCCAGCAGATCCCCGGGACTAGAGACAGATACGCAGTATTTT. The entire variable domain, with the rest obtained from reference TRBV7-9 and TRBJ2-3, is as follows: DTGVSQNPRHKITKRGQNVTFRCDPISEHNRLYWYRQTLGQGPEFLTYFQNEAQLEKSRLLSDRFSAERPKGSFSTLEIQRTEQGDSAMYLCASRSPGLETDTQYFGPGTRLTVL.